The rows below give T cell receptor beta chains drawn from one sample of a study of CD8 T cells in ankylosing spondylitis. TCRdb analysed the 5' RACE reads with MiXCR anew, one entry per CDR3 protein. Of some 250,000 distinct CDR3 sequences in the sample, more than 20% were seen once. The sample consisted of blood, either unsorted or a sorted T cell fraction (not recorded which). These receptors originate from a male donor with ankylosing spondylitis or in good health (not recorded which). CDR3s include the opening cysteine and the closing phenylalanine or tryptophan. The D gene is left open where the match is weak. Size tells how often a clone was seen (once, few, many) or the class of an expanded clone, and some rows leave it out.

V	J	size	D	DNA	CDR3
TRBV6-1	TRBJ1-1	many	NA	TGTGCCAGCAGTGAAGAGGGGGGCCACAACACTGAAGCTTTCTTT	CASSEEGGHNTEAFF
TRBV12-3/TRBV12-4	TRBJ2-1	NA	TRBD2	TGTGCCAGCAGTTTATCCAGCGGGGGGGGTAATGAGCAGTTCTTC	CASSLSSGGGNEQFF
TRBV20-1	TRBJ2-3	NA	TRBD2	TGCAGTGCCACCTTTAGCGGGGGGAGCACAGATACGCAGTATTTT	CSATFSGGSTDTQYF
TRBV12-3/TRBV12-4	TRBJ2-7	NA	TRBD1	TGTGCCAGCAGTTTCGGACAGGACTACGAGCAGTACTTC	CASSFGQDYEQYF
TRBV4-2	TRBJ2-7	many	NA	TGTGCCAGCAGCCAAGAACGCGGCGAGCAGTACTTC	CASSQERGEQYF
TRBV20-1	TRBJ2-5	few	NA	TGCAGTGCTAGTAGGTCGGGGGATGAGACCCAGTACTTC	CSASRSGDETQYF
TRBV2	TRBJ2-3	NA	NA	TGTGCCAGCAGCCCTGACTATCCCGTGAGGGATACGCAGTATTTT	CASSPDYPVRDTQYF
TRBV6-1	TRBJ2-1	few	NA	TGTGCCAGCAGAGTGGACGGGTACAATGAGCAGTTCTTC	CASRVDGYNEQFF
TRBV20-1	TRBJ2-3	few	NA	TGCAGTGCTGGACCGGCTGGCGATACGCAGTATTTT	CSAGPAGDTQYF
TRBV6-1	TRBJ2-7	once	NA	TGTGCCAGCAGCGCATGGGGCAGGGGCTCCTACGAGCAGTACTTC	CASSAWGRGSYEQYF
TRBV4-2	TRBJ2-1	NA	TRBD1	TGTGCCAGCAGCCAAACGGGACAGAGACGGAACAATGAGCAGTTCTTC	CASSQTGQRRNNEQFF
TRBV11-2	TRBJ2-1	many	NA	TGTGCCAGCAGCCCTCCCCGGGGGGCAGCATCCAAAGAGCAGTTCTTC	CASSPPRGAASKEQFF
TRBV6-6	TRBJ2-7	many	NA	TGTGCCAGCAGTTCAGGAACACCGGGCGAGCAGTACTTC	CASSSGTPGEQYF
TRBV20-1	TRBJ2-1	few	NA	TGCAGTGCTAGAGTTCGCACAGGGCGTTCCTACAATGAGCAGTTCTTC	CSARVRTGRSYNEQFF
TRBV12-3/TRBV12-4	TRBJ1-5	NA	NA	TGTGCCAGCAGTTTGGGTCGGCGGAATCAGCCCCAGCATTTT	CASSLGRRNQPQHF
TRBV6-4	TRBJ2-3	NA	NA	TGTGCCAGCAGTGCTACGGGACGGTCAGATACGCAGTATTTT	CASSATGRSDTQYF
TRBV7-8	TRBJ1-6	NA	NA	TGTGCCAGCAGCTTAAGCGCAGGGTTGAGTTCACCCCTCCACTTT	CASSLSAGLSSPLHF
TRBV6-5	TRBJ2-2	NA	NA	TGTGCCAGCAGTTACGGGGTTCAGGCTGGGGAGCTGTTTTTT	CASSYGVQAGELFF
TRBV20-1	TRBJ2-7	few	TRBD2	TGCAGTGCTAGAGTTAATTGGGGGGGGGGAGGCGAGCAGTACTTC	CSARVNWGGGGEQYF
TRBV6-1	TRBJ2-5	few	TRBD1	TGTGCAGGACAGGAACAAGAGACCCAGTACTTC	CAGQEQETQYF
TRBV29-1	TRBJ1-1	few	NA	TGCAGCGTTGAAAGGCGAGGGAGACGTACCACTGAAGCTTTCTTT	CSVERRGRRTTEAFF
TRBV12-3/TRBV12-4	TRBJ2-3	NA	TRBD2	TGTGCTAGCGGGGGGCCCACAAGCACAGATACGCAGTATTTT	CASGGPTSTDTQYF
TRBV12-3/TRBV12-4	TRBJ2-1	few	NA	TGTGCCAGCAGTTTAGCGGGCGGTCGGTCCGATGAGCAGTTCTTC	CASSLAGGRSDEQFF
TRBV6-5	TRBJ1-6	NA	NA	TGTGCCAGCAGTTCCCGCGGGGGACCGGGGAATTCACCCCTCCACTTT	CASSSRGGPGNSPLHF
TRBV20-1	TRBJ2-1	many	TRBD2	TGCAGTGCAGCCGGGACTAGCGGGGGGGCCGCCTACAATGAGCAGTTCTTC	CSAAGTSGGAAYNEQFF